This TCR beta chain was captured by sequencing in a study of T-cell memory formation after mild COVID-19. The CDR3 contains 15 residues. Germline-derived CDR1 and CDR2 are SEHNR and FQNEAQ (reference sequence). Trimming shortened V by 3 bases and J by 5 bases, and 13 bases separated the two germline ends. MiXCR, run by TCRdb on the 5' RACE reads, gives a single entry per CDR3 protein. The top ten hold around 8.8% of the sample, which has about 430,000 distinct CDR3 sequences, roughly a quarter seen once. This clonotype was obtained from an adult woman who had mild COVID-19 (a few samples of this study predate the infection). Cell type and time point are not known. The specimen sequenced was PBMCs or a T cell subset sorted from them (not recorded which). The V gene is TRBV7-9, the J gene TRBJ1-4; D is undetermined. The CDR3 bases are TGTGCCAGCAGCTTTCAGGCCCTCTTCAATGAAAAACTGTTTTTT. Translated: CASSFQALFNEKLFF.